This TCR delta chain emerged from a study of gamma-delta T cells after stem cell transplantation. The CDR3 is 16 amino acids. V was trimmed by 3 bases and J by 7 bases, leaving 23 bases between them. Germline loops: CDR1 GEAIGNYY, CDR2 EKD. TCRdb applied CATT to the RT-PCR reads for clone calling. Of 6,500 to 8,000 delta-chain clones detected, 20% to 25% appear once; the ten largest clones hold around a sixth. The chain recombines TRDV2 with TRDJ1; tentatively, D is TRDD2 (6 bases). Sequenced sample: gamma-delta T cells. This TCR came from a human donor. It is not recorded whose cells these are; they may come from a transplant donor. The CDR3 DNA reads TGTGCCTGTGACTCCTCCTTCCATCAGCAAGTCACTAAACTCATCTTT. Amino acids: CACDSSFHQQVTKLIF.